These T cell receptor beta chains were read from a single sample in a study of prognosis after radiotherapy for stage I lung cancer. TCRdb independently ran MiXCR on the multiplex PCR reads; one entry per CDR3 protein. Here the sample spans 15,000 to 20,000 distinct CDR3 sequences, approximately 28% being singletons. The sequences come from PBMCs, collected before or after stereotactic body radiation therapy (not recorded which). These receptors were obtained from a donor over 45 with non-small cell lung cancer. The CDR3 runs from the conserved cysteine through the conserved F or W. A D gene is named only where the DNA matches it firmly. Clone size is stated in some rows and not others, as once, few, many or a class when expanded.

clone_size: many; d_call: TRBD2; j_call: TRBJ2-5; v_call: TRBV11-2; cdr3_length: 16; cdr3_aa: CASSPRRGRGGETQYF; cdr3_nt: TGTGCCAGCAGCCCTAGGCGCGGGAGGGGTGGAGAGACCCAGTACTTC
clone_size: many; d_call: NA; j_call: TRBJ1-1; v_call: TRBV6-1; cdr3_length: 14; cdr3_aa: CASSPPGTADEAFF; cdr3_nt: TGTGCCAGCAGTCCGCCTGGGACGGCCGATGAAGCTTTCTTT
clone_size: many; d_call: NA; j_call: TRBJ1-4; v_call: TRBV10-3; cdr3_length: 15; cdr3_aa: CAISESGSTNEKLFF; cdr3_nt: TGTGCCATCAGTGAGTCTGGATCAACTAATGAAAAACTGTTTTTT
clone_size: many; d_call: NA; j_call: TRBJ2-6; v_call: TRBV6-1; cdr3_length: 16; cdr3_aa: CASTRTFSSGANVLTF; cdr3_nt: TGTGCCAGCACGCGGACCTTTAGCTCTGGGGCCAACGTCCTGACTTTC
clone_size: many; d_call: NA; j_call: TRBJ2-3; v_call: TRBV5-1; cdr3_length: 12; cdr3_aa: CASSLEPDTQYF; cdr3_nt: TGCGCCAGCAGCTTGGAGCCTGATACGCAGTATTTT
clone_size: medium-sized; d_call: NA; j_call: TRBJ1-6; v_call: TRBV12-3/TRBV12-4; cdr3_length: 15; cdr3_aa: CASSPQGIYNSPLHF; cdr3_nt: TGTGCCAGCAGCCCGCAGGGGATCTATAATTCACCCCTCCACTTT
clone_size: many; d_call: NA; j_call: TRBJ2-1; v_call: TRBV6-1; cdr3_length: 15; cdr3_aa: CASRGGTRDTGEQFF; cdr3_nt: TGTGCCAGCAGGGGGGGGACAAGAGATACCGGGGAGCAGTTCTTC
clone_size: many; d_call: TRBD1; j_call: TRBJ1-5; v_call: TRBV2; cdr3_length: 15; cdr3_aa: CASDRTGGSGQPQHF; cdr3_nt: TGTGCCAGCGATCGTACAGGGGGCAGCGGTCAGCCCCAGCATTTT
clone_size: NA; d_call: NA; j_call: TRBJ1-1; v_call: TRBV20-1; cdr3_length: 12; cdr3_aa: CSAFQVVTEAFF; cdr3_nt: TGCAGTGCTTTTCAGGTGGTTACTGAAGCTTTCTTT
clone_size: medium-sized; d_call: TRBD1; j_call: TRBJ2-7; v_call: TRBV28; cdr3_length: 14; cdr3_aa: CASIRQGAKYEQYF; cdr3_nt: TGTGCCAGCATTCGTCAGGGGGCGAAATACGAGCAGTACTTC
clone_size: NA; d_call: TRBD1; j_call: TRBJ1-5; v_call: TRBV19; cdr3_length: 15; cdr3_aa: CASATGGGGNQPKHF; cdr3_nt: TGTGCCAGTGCGACAGGGGGCGGGGGCAATCAGCCCAAGCATTTT
clone_size: once; d_call: TRBD2; j_call: TRBJ2-1; v_call: TRBV6-1; cdr3_length: 14; cdr3_aa: CASSAPSGSNEQFF; cdr3_nt: TGTGCCAGCAGTGCCCCTAGCGGGAGTAATGAGCAGTTCTTC
clone_size: many; d_call: TRBD1; j_call: TRBJ2-2; v_call: TRBV30; cdr3_length: 14; cdr3_aa: CAWGLTGGSGELFF; cdr3_nt: TGTGCCTGGGGCTTGACAGGGGGGTCCGGGGAGCTGTTTTTT
clone_size: many; d_call: TRBD2; j_call: TRBJ2-2; v_call: TRBV5-6; cdr3_length: 18; cdr3_aa: CASSSPIGTSEYTGELFF; cdr3_nt: TGTGCCAGCAGCTCCCCGATCGGGACTAGCGAATATACCGGGGAGCTGTTTTTT
clone_size: many; d_call: TRBD1; j_call: TRBJ2-7; v_call: TRBV9; cdr3_length: 15; cdr3_aa: CASSADRGQTYEQYF; cdr3_nt: TGTGCCAGCAGCGCCGACAGGGGCCAGACCTACGAGCAGTACTTC
clone_size: many; d_call: TRBD1; j_call: TRBJ2-1; v_call: TRBV6-2/TRBV6-3; cdr3_length: 14; cdr3_aa: CASSEDRGEDEQFF; cdr3_nt: TGTGCCAGCTCAGAAGACAGGGGCGAGGATGAGCAGTTCTTC
clone_size: NA; d_call: NA; j_call: TRBJ1-4; v_call: TRBV6-2/TRBV6-3; cdr3_length: 15; cdr3_aa: CANSYSSAGDEKLFF; cdr3_nt: TGTGCCAACAGTTACTCCTCCGCAGGCGATGAAAAACTGTTTTTT
clone_size: many; d_call: NA; j_call: TRBJ2-3; v_call: TRBV6-5; cdr3_length: 11; cdr3_aa: CASSYGGTQYF; cdr3_nt: TGTGCCAGCAGTTACGGAGGTACGCAGTATTTT
clone_size: many; d_call: TRBD2; j_call: TRBJ2-7; v_call: TRBV28; cdr3_length: 17; cdr3_aa: CASSPRTTLAGFYEQYF; cdr3_nt: TGTGCCAGCAGTCCTAGGACGACTCTAGCGGGGTTTTACGAGCAGTACTTC
clone_size: many; d_call: NA; j_call: TRBJ1-5; v_call: TRBV6-1; cdr3_length: 11; cdr3_aa: CASSQVQPQHF; cdr3_nt: TGTGCCAGCAGTCAAGTTCAGCCCCAGCATTTT
clone_size: many; d_call: TRBD2; j_call: TRBJ2-1; v_call: TRBV5-6; cdr3_length: 16; cdr3_aa: CASSLASGRDYNEQFF; cdr3_nt: TGTGCCAGCAGCTTGGCTAGCGGGAGAGACTACAATGAGCAGTTCTTC
clone_size: many; d_call: NA; j_call: TRBJ1-5; v_call: TRBV9; cdr3_length: 14; cdr3_aa: CASSGEGINQPQHF; cdr3_nt: TGTGCCAGCAGCGGGGAGGGCATTAATCAGCCCCAGCATTTT
clone_size: NA; d_call: NA; j_call: TRBJ1-5; v_call: TRBV9; cdr3_length: 13; cdr3_aa: CASSVSPGQPPHF; cdr3_nt: TGTGCCAGCAGCGTAAGTCCGGGGCAGCCCCCCCATTTT
clone_size: NA; d_call: NA; j_call: TRBJ1-5; v_call: TRBV6-2/TRBV6-3; cdr3_length: 15; cdr3_aa: CFSSEWGASNQPQHF; cdr3_nt: TGTTTCAGCAGTGAATGGGGGGCTAGCAATCAGCCCCAGCATTTT
clone_size: many; d_call: NA; j_call: TRBJ2-3; v_call: TRBV28; cdr3_length: 16; cdr3_aa: CASSPLGAVSTDTQYF; cdr3_nt: TGTGCCAGCAGTCCCCTCGGAGCGGTTAGCACAGATACGCAGTATTTT
clone_size: NA; d_call: TRBD2; j_call: TRBJ2-1; v_call: TRBV4-3; cdr3_length: 16; cdr3_aa: CASRQDSTGGYNEQFF; cdr3_nt: TGCGCCAGCAGACAAGACAGTACGGGAGGGTACAATGAGCAGTTCTTC